What follows are 10 T cell receptor beta chains derived from one specimen sequenced in a study of T cells in Graves' hyperthyroidism and ophthalmopathy. RNA transcripts yielded amplified TCR beta CDR3 regions. Carried out on the TCR CDR3, a first-round RT-PCR used the HTBI primer set. TCRdb used MiXCR to reprocess the multiplex PCR reads, holding one entry per CDR3 protein. The sample has about 840,000 distinct CDR3 sequences, over 35% seen once. Sequenced: blood. The receptors were sampled from a man younger than 30 with Graves' hyperthyroidism.

In this sample, this clonotype turned up many times. The chain links TRBV2 to TRBJ1-4; 9 nucleotides align to TRBD1. Germline CDR1 reads SNHLY; CDR2 reads FYNNEI. Unmatched junction bases numbered 7, after V lost 10 bases and J lost 7 bases. There are 13 residues in the CDR3. CDR3 nucleotides: TGTGCCAACTCCCGGGACAGGGCTGAAAAACTGTTTTTT. Translated: CANSRDRAEKLFF. Combining the CDR3 with reference TRBV2 and TRBJ1-4 gives the whole variable domain EPEVTQTPSHQVTQMGQEVILRCVPISNHLYFYWYRQILGQKVEFLVSFYNNEISEKSEIFDDQFSVERPDGSNFTLKIRSTKLEDSAMYFCANSRDRAEKLFFGSGTQLSVL.

DNA of the CDR3: TGCGCCAGCAGTATAGGGCTGGAGGGAATTAATCAGCCCCAGCATTTT. This sequence encodes CASSIGLEGINQPQHF. The chain joins TRBV5-1 to TRBJ1-5; the D is unclear. Germline V gene lookup returns CDR1 SGHRS and CDR2 YFSETQ. The CDR3 totals 16 residues. V was cut by 5 bases and J by 4 bases, with 19 bases left in between.

A word on this clonotype: A much larger clone differs by one base, so this may be a read error. The chain is built from TRBV6-5 and TRBJ1-1; D remains ambiguous. This CDR3 is built from 14 residues. Germline-derived CDR1 and CDR2 are MNHEY and SVGAGI. CDR3 region: CASSYEGGNTESFF. CDR3 sequence (DNA): TGTGCCAGCAGTTACGAAGGCGGCAACACTGAATCTTTCTTT.

This chain joins TRBV10-3 and TRBJ2-7; tentative D call: TRBD1 (6 bases). V lost 4 bases and J 3 bases, leaving 10 bases between the germline ends. The germline gives CDR1 ENHRY, CDR2 SYGVKD. This CDR3 has 13 amino acids. Here the CDR3 reads CAISADSGYEQYF. Written as DNA, the CDR3 is TGTGCCATCAGTGCGGACAGCGGCTACGAGCAGTACTTC.

Ten or more counts support this clonotype. The chain carries TRBV29-1 and TRBJ2-5; no clear D gene. This CDR3 is built from 12 residues. Germline V gene sequence: CDR1 SQVTM, CDR2 ANQGSEA. The ends were cut back, 2 bases at V and 1 base at J, with 5 bases in the middle. DNA of the CDR3: TGCAGCGTTGAAACTCGCCAAGAGACCCAGTACTTC. Translating it yields CSVETRQETQYF. Supplemented by reference TRBV29-1 and TRBJ2-5, the full variable domain reads SAVISQKPSRDICQRGTSLTIQCQVDSQVTMMFWYRQQPGQSLTLIATANQGSEATYESGFVIDKFPISRPNLTFSTLTVSNMSPEDSSIYLCSVETRQETQYFGPGTRLLVL.

About this clonotype itself: One base away lies a much larger clone, so this may be a sequencing read error. CDR3 DNA sequence: TGTGCCAGCAGCCACCATCCTGAGGGCTTAAGCTCTGGAAACACCATATATTTT. It encodes CASSHHPEGLSSGNTIYF. The chain employs TRBV7-8 and TRBJ1-3; D gene ambiguous. Germline V lookup: CDR1 SGHVS, CDR2 FQNEAQ. The V and J ends lost 5 bases and 0 bases respectively, with 20 bases between them. The CDR3 runs to 18 residues.

This clonotype occurred many times. This sequence joins TRBV10-2 and TRBJ1-1, with D unresolved. Germline-derived CDR1 and CDR2 are WSHSY and SAAADI. The CDR3 contains 12 residues. The V and J ends lost 2 bases and 3 bases respectively, with 4 bases between them. The CDR3 nucleotides read TGCGCCAGCAGTGAGGGCTACACTGAAGCTTTCTTT. It encodes CASSEGYTEAFF.

This clonotype showed up just a few times. The chain uses TRBV4-3 and TRBJ1-6; 8 nucleotides match TRBD1. The germline V gene has CDR1 LGHNA and CDR2 YSLEER. V was pared by 1 base and J by 14 bases, with 7 bases of the junction left unmatched. The CDR3 is 14 amino acids. This CDR3 reads CASSQAGQGTTLHF. The DNA of the CDR3 is TGCGCCAGCAGCCAAGCCGGACAGGGAACTACCCTCCACTTT.

This clonotype was picked up a small number of times. This chain uses TRBV9 with TRBJ1-5, with 10 bases identical to TRBD1. Germline-derived CDR1 and CDR2 are SGDLS and YYNGEE. There are 14 residues in the CDR3. The V gene end was trimmed by 0 bases and the J gene end by 7 bases; junction bases not matched to a gene: 1. The DNA for the CDR3 is TGTGCCAGCAGCGTAGAGGACAGGGGGCAGCCCCAGCATTTT. Protein product: CASSVEDRGQPQHF.

This clonotype has a count of ten or more. V gene TRBV6-5 combines with J gene TRBJ1-5; 10 bases align to TRBD1. This CDR3 is built from 16 residues. CDR1 MNHEY and CDR2 SVGAGI come from the germline V gene. After removal of 5 bases from V and 6 bases from J, the junction contained 10 bases not matched to a gene. The CDR3 nucleotides read TGTGCCAGCAGTCTCACGAGGGGACAGGGGACTCAGCCCCAGCATTTT. It translates to CASSLTRGQGTQPQHF.